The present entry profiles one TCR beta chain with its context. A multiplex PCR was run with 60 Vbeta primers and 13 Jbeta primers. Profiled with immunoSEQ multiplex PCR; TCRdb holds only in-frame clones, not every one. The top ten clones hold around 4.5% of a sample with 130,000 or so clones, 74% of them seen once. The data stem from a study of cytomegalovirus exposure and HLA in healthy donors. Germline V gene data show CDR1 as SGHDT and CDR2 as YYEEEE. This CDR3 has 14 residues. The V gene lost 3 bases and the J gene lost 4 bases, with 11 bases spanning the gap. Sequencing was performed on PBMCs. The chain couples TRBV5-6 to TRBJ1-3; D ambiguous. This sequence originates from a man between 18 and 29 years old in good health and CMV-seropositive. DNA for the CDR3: TGTGCCAGCAGCTCTAGACTCCGGGGAAACACCATATATTTT. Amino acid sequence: CASSSRLRGNTIYF.